Listed here are 15 T cell receptor beta chains from one sample, sequenced in a study of T cell repertoires in cytomegalovirus infection. TCRdb re-called the reads with MiXCR, one entry per CDR3 protein. The sample records about 180,000 distinct CDR3 sequences, under 15% being singletons. Sequencing used PBMCs. The receptors stem from a human donor in good health (CMV status not recorded). Some clones in this sample may be carry-over from other donors' samples.

J is TRBJ2-3 and V is TRBV4-3; no definite D call. This CDR3 comprises 15 residues. Germline-derived CDR1 and CDR2 are LGHNA and YSLEER. Trimming left V 0 bases short and J 4 bases short, with 11 bases between. The CDR3 loop reads CASSQDLKGPDTQYF. As DNA, the CDR3 is TGCGCCAGCAGCCAAGATCTTAAAGGCCCAGATACGCAGTATTTT.

This clonotype was recorded many times. The V call is TRBV11-2, the J call TRBJ1-1; D call uncertain. Trimming cost V 5 bases and J 1 base, with 5 bases left between them. CDR3 size: 12 residues. Germline CDR1 SGHAT, CDR2 FQNNGV. In nucleotides, the CDR3 is TGTGCCAGCAGCACCCAGAACACTGAAGCTTTCTTT. It encodes CASSTQNTEAFF.

This clonotype has more than one count but fewer than ten. The rearrangement uses TRBV27 and TRBJ1-6, with D possibly matching TRBD1 (5 bases). The germline V gene has CDR1 MNHEY and CDR2 SMNVEV (reference sequence). V lost 3 bases and J 6 bases, leaving 15 bases between the germline ends. CDR3 length: 16 residues. DNA for the CDR3: TGTGCCAGCAGTTTTTCCCGGGACGGGGGTAATTCACCCCTCCACTTT. Protein: CASSFSRDGGNSPLHF.

This clonotype was detected a few times. The rearrangement uses TRBV7-3 and TRBJ2-1, with TRBD2 identical over 8 bases. J gave up 6 bases and V 5 bases, and 3 bases lay outside the gene matches. The CDR3 is 13 amino acids. Per the germline V gene, CDR1 is SGHTA and CDR2 is FQGTGA. The CDR3 here is CASSGSGTNEQFF. The CDR3 DNA follows: TGTGCCAGCAGCGGTAGCGGGACCAATGAGCAGTTCTTC.

This sequence joins TRBV10-2 and TRBJ1-1; D unclear. Germline V CDR1 and CDR2: WSHSY, SAAADI. V was clipped by 3 bases and J by 5 bases, with 13 bases between them. CDR3 length: 14 amino acids. The CDR3 protein is CASSELLRETEAFF. The CDR3 bases are TGCGCCAGCAGTGAATTATTGAGGGAGACTGAAGCTTTCTTT.

This clonotype was observed a few times. This chain links TRBV12-3 or TRBV12-4 with TRBJ1-6; D unresolved. V was trimmed by 8 bases and J by 10 bases, leaving 18 bases between them. This CDR3 is built from 14 residues. The CDR3 DNA reads TGTGCCAGCGCGGGCCTCGCTCCGAGATCACCCCTCCACTTT. This sequence encodes CASAGLAPRSPLHF.

The sample holds many counts of this clonotype. The V gene is TRBV28, the J gene TRBJ1-1; D unclear. The germline CDR1 and CDR2 sequences are MDHEN and SYDVKM. V was cut by 2 bases and J by 2 bases, with 9 bases left in between. This CDR3 spans 14 amino acids. Here the CDR3 DNA reads TGTGCCAGCAGTTTAGGACTGACTAACACTGAAGCTTTCTTT. This codes for CASSLGLTNTEAFF.

This clonotype was detected only a few times. The rearrangement uses TRBV7-9 and TRBJ1-1; D possibly corresponds to TRBD1 (5 bases). This CDR3 spans 12 amino acids. Trimming pared 4 bases from V and 11 bases from J, leaving 14 bases between. Germline V gene data show CDR1 as SEHNR and CDR2 as FQNEAQ (reference sequence). CDR3 DNA sequence: TGTGCCAGCAGCTCGGGACGCCGAGGGGCTTTCTTT. It specifies CASSSGRRGAFF. Full variable domain (remainder filled in from reference TRBV7-9 and TRBJ1-1): DTGVSQNPRHKITKRGQNVTFRCDPISEHNRLYWYRQTLGQGPEFLTYFQNEAQLEKSRLLSDRFSAERPKGSFSTLEIQRTEQGDSAMYLCASSSGRRGAFFGQGTRLTVV.

This clonotype was counted a few times. This rearrangement joins TRBV5-1 to TRBJ1-1; a weak D match, TRBD1 (6 bases). The CDR3 is 14 residues long. V was shortened by 4 bases and J by 6 bases, with 16 bases between the two germline ends. Germline V gene lookup returns CDR1 SGHRS and CDR2 YFSETQ. The CDR3 sequence is CASSRYGGRAEAFF. CDR3 in DNA: TGCGCCAGCAGCCGATATGGGGGCCGCGCTGAAGCTTTCTTT.

The rearrangement joins TRBV13 to TRBJ2-5; D remains unclear. The V gene's germline CDR1 is PRHDT and CDR2 FYEKMQ (reference sequence). V shed 3 bases and J shed 2 bases, with 16 bases lying between them. This CDR3 has 16 amino acids. The CDR3 sequence is CASSFFLGNSQETQYF. The CDR3 DNA sequence: TGTGCCAGCAGCTTTTTCTTAGGTAACAGTCAAGAGACCCAGTACTTC.

This chain uses TRBV6-2 or TRBV6-3 with TRBJ2-2; 7 nucleotides agree with TRBD2. This CDR3 is 12 amino acids long. The V gene's germline CDR1 is MNHEY and CDR2 SVGEGT. With V trimmed by 5 bases and J by 6 bases, 0 bases remained unmatched. The CDR3 region is CASSREAGELFF. For the CDR3, the DNA is TGTGCCAGCAGTCGGGAGGCCGGGGAGCTGTTTTTT.

This clonotype was seen only a few times. V and J are TRBV29-1 and TRBJ2-7; D is uncertain. V was clipped by 1 base and J by 1 base, with 5 bases between them. There are 12 residues in the CDR3. Germline-derived CDR1 and CDR2 are SQVTM and ANQGSEA. In nucleotides, the CDR3 is TGCAGCGTTGAAGTCCGTTCCTACGAGCAGTACTTC. This translates into CSVEVRSYEQYF.

The sample holds many counts of this clonotype. The gene calls are TRBV5-1 and TRBJ2-7, with D uncertain. CDR1 and CDR2 from the germline V gene are SGHRS and YFSETQ. The ends were cut back, 3 bases at V and 1 base at J, with 11 bases in the middle. CDR3 size: 14 residues. The CDR3 DNA is TGCGCCAGCAGCTCTCAGCCGTTGTCCTACGAGCAGTACTTC. Its translation: CASSSQPLSYEQYF.

This clonotype appeared a few times. The chain couples TRBV9 to TRBJ2-7; a weak D match, TRBD2 (6 bases). This CDR3 spans 15 amino acids. In germline, CDR1 is SGDLS, CDR2 YYNGEE. Trimming stripped 5 bases from V and 3 bases from J, with 18 bases between. As DNA, the CDR3 is TGTGCCAGCAGTGCTCGGGAGAGGGGTCACTACGAGCAGTACTTC. It translates to CASSARERGHYEQYF.

V usage is TRBV5-1 and J usage is TRBJ2-5; 11 bases line up with TRBD2. Germline trimming cut 4 bases from V and 1 base from J; bases unmatched to any gene: 6. CDR3 length: 16 residues. CDR1 SGHRS and CDR2 YFSETQ come from the germline V gene. The DNA for the CDR3 is TGCGCCAGCAGCGTGGGACTAGCGGAGGTCCAAGAGACCCAGTACTTC. Its translation: CASSVGLAEVQETQYF.